Detailed here is one T cell receptor beta chain. The target antigen is unknown. This sample was taken from a study of cytomegalovirus exposure and HLA in healthy donors. Germline lookup yields CDR1 SGHAT and CDR2 FQNNGV. The V gene lost 1 base and the J gene lost 4 bases, with 10 bases spanning the gap. This CDR3 region has 14 residues. Study outcomes and limitations: No immune exposure information besides CMV serostatus was available.

The primer mix had 60 Vbeta and 13 Jbeta primers. TCRdb's table, derived via immunoSEQ multiplex PCR, lists solely in-frame clones and lacks some. The sample comprises 150,000 to 180,000 clones, around 79% of which are singletons, and less than 3.5% rests with the top ten. The receptor was derived from a man aged 18 to 29 in good health and CMV-seronegative. The chain is built from TRBV11-2 and TRBJ1-1; no definite D call. Specimen: PBMCs. CDR3 region: CASSLGQATTEAFF. CDR3 coding DNA: TGTGCCAGCAGCTTAGGCCAGGCAACCACTGAAGCTTTCTTT. Complete variable domain (other parts from reference TRBV11-2 and TRBJ1-1): EAGVAQSPRYKIIEKRQSVAFWCNPISGHATLYWYQQILGQGPKLLIQFQNNGVVDDSQLPKDRFSAERLKGVDSTLKIQPAKLEDSAVYLCASSLGQATTEAFFGQGTRLTVV.